This passage covers 29 T cell receptor beta chains from one sample sequenced in a study of cytomegalovirus exposure and HLA in healthy donors. Primers included in the PCR were 60 Vbeta and 13 Jbeta primers. Using immunoSEQ multiplex PCR, the repertoire was profiled, and TCRdb retains in-frame clones only, with some absent. The profile shows 180,000 or so clones, around 80% of them singletons. Sequenced material: PBMCs. The receptors come from a man younger than 35 in good health and CMV-seronegative.

V and J are TRBV18 and TRBJ1-6; D possibly corresponds to TRBD1 (6 bases). There are 16 residues in the CDR3. The germline V gene encodes CDR1 KGHSH and CDR2 LQKENI. Trimming removed 2 bases at V and 7 bases at J, with 15 bases between. The chain's CDR3 is CASSPTEGGVNSPLHF. The CDR3 DNA is TGTGCCAGCTCACCAACCGAGGGGGGGGTCAATTCACCCCTCCACTTT.

V and J are TRBV6-5 and TRBJ2-2, with 8 bases that match TRBD2. The CDR3 has 14 residues. V shed 5 bases and J 3 bases; nucleotides not matched to a gene: 2. Germline CDR1 is MNHEY and CDR2 is SVGAGI. CDR3 loop: CASSTSGHTGELFF. The CDR3 DNA sequence: TGTGCCAGCAGTACTAGCGGCCACACCGGGGAGCTGTTTTTT.

The rearrangement uses TRBV29-1 and TRBJ2-1; D not resolved. V was shortened by 4 bases and J by 12 bases, with 16 bases between the two germline ends. The CDR3 is made up of 12 amino acids. The germline gives CDR1 SQVTM, CDR2 ANQGSEA. The CDR3 protein is CSVVLARLAQFF. Written as DNA, the CDR3 is TGCAGCGTTGTTCTGGCCCGCCTGGCGCAGTTCTTC.

The V call is TRBV5-1, the J call TRBJ2-3, with D maybe TRBD1 (5 bases). V gave up 5 bases and J gave up 3 bases, with 13 bases separating them. Germline lookup yields CDR1 SGHRS and CDR2 YFSETQ. The CDR3 contains 14 residues. This CDR3 reads CASRGALGTDTQYF. The CDR3 DNA reads as TGCGCCAGCAGAGGGGCACTGGGTACAGATACGCAGTATTTT.

This clone showed up just once. The rearrangement uses TRBV5-4 and TRBJ2-7; D possibly corresponds to TRBD1 (5 bases). Germline CDR1 reads SGHNT; CDR2 reads YYREEE (reference sequence). The CDR3 has 13 residues. Trimming cost V 3 bases and J 8 bases, with 15 bases left between them. For the CDR3, the DNA is TGTGCCAGCAGCTCGCAAGGGGATCGAAAGCAGTACTTC. It translates to CASSSQGDRKQYF.

The genes are TRBV30 and TRBJ2-7; 7 bases are shared with TRBD2. The germline V gene encodes CDR1 GTSNPN and CDR2 SVGIG (reference sequence). Trimming took 0 bases from V and 6 from J; bases not matched to a gene: 5. The CDR3 is made up of 13 amino acids. The CDR3 DNA reads as TGTGCCTGGAGTGTACTAGCGCTTGGCGAGCAGTACTTC. It is translated as CAWSVLALGEQYF.

The rearrangement links TRBV7-9 to TRBJ2-3; D may be TRBD2 (6 bases). Germline CDR1 reads SEHNR; CDR2 reads FQNEAQ (reference sequence). The CDR3 is 15 residues long. The germline V and J ends were trimmed by 2 bases and 0 bases, with 9 bases remaining between them. The CDR3, as DNA: TGTGCCAGCAGCTTACGGAGCGGGAGCACAGATACGCAGTATTTT. This gives the protein CASSLRSGSTDTQYF. Complete variable domain (other parts from reference TRBV7-9 and TRBJ2-3): DTGVSQNPRHKITKRGQNVTFRCDPISEHNRLYWYRQTLGQGPEFLTYFQNEAQLEKSRLLSDRFSAERPKGSFSTLEIQRTEQGDSAMYLCASSLRSGSTDTQYFGPGTRLTVL.

The CDR3 here is CASSQDYDIAKNIQYF. In nucleotides, the CDR3 is TGCGCCAGCAGCCAAGATTATGACATAGCCAAAAACATTCAGTACTTC. The chain employs TRBV4-1 and TRBJ2-4; D remains ambiguous. Germline V gene data show CDR1 as MGHRA and CDR2 as YSYEKL. Trimming shortened V by 0 bases and J by 0 bases, and 9 bases separated the two germline ends. The CDR3 has 16 amino acids.

The CDR3 DNA follows: TGTGCCAGCAGTTTTGATTTCCCCAGCTCCTACAATGAGCAGTTCTTC. Translated, it gives CASSFDFPSSYNEQFF. This chain uses TRBV27 with TRBJ2-1; D remains ambiguous. V lost 3 bases, J lost 0 bases, and 12 bases lay in between. The CDR3 is made up of 16 amino acids. Per the germline V gene, CDR1 is MNHEY and CDR2 is SMNVEV (reference sequence).

The chain links TRBV13 to TRBJ2-5, with TRBD2 matching over 8 bases. The CDR3 contains 15 residues. Trimming took 3 bases from V and 4 from J; bases not matched to a gene: 7. Germline CDR1 and CDR2: PRHDT and FYEKMQ (reference sequence). CDR3 nucleotides: TGTGCCAGCAGCTTTTCCCCGGCGGGGGGAGAGACCCAGTACTTC. Its translation: CASSFSPAGGETQYF.

This chain connects TRBV7-9 to TRBJ2-1, with 12 bases that match TRBD2. The length of the CDR3 is 16 residues. Germline loops: CDR1 SEHNR, CDR2 FQNEAQ (reference sequence). The V segment lost 5 bases and the J segment 8 bases; nucleotides outside the gene matches: 10. CDR3 residues: CASSPPWTSGKHEQFF. The CDR3 DNA is TGTGCCAGCAGCCCACCCTGGACTAGCGGGAAGCATGAGCAGTTCTTC.

The CDR3 protein is CASSYRGGQVEEAFF. The CDR3 region has the DNA TGTGCCAGCAGTTACAGGGGGGGACAGGTCGAGGAAGCTTTCTTT. The chain combines TRBV6-5 with TRBJ1-1, with TRBD1 identical over 8 bases. CDR1 is MNHEY, CDR2 SVGAGI, per germline. The CDR3 totals 15 residues. J gave up 8 bases and V 2 bases, and 10 bases lay outside the gene matches.

This chain connects TRBV18 to TRBJ1-6; no clear D gene. From germline, CDR1 is KGHSH and CDR2 LQKENI. The ends were cut back, 3 bases at V and 0 bases at J, with 6 bases in the middle. The CDR3 runs to 15 residues. The CDR3: CASSPTSSYNSPLHF. Written as DNA, the CDR3 is TGTGCCAGCTCACCTACAAGCTCCTATAATTCACCCCTCCACTTT.

This clone has only one observation. The V call is TRBV4-1, the J call TRBJ2-5, with D perhaps matching TRBD1 (6 bases). Germline CDR1 reads MGHRA; CDR2 reads YSYEKL. The CDR3 contains 13 residues. The V and J ends lost 1 base and 7 bases respectively, with 10 bases between them. CDR3 loop: CASSQAMGATQYF. In DNA, the CDR3 is TGCGCCAGCAGCCAAGCGATGGGGGCGACCCAGTACTTC.

V usage is TRBV4-3 and J usage is TRBJ2-1; D call uncertain. The germline CDR1 and CDR2 sequences are LGHNA and YSLEER. This CDR3 region has 16 residues. V was pared by 0 bases and J by 0 bases, with 9 bases between. The CDR3 coding sequence is TGCGCCAGCAGCCAAGACGCGTCGAGCTCCTACAATGAGCAGTTCTTC. As protein: CASSQDASSSYNEQFF.

This chain connects TRBV6-6 to TRBJ2-7, with 7 bases matching TRBD2. The V and J ends lost 6 bases and 2 bases, in that order; junction bases with no gene match: 10. Per germline, CDR1 MNHNY and CDR2 SVGAGI (reference sequence). This CDR3 comprises 15 residues. Here the CDR3 DNA reads TGTGCCAGCAGCTATACGGGTGGGGGGGCCTACGAGCAGTACTTC. It codes for CASSYTGGGAYEQYF.

This clone was found once. This rearrangement joins TRBV19 to TRBJ2-1; no definite D call. CDR1 is LNHDA, CDR2 SQIVND, per germline (reference sequence). The CDR3 length is 12 residues. With 3 bases removed from V and 4 bases from J, the gap between germline ends came to 4 bases. The CDR3 reads CASSIGYNEQFF. As DNA, the CDR3 is TGTGCCAGTAGTATCGGTTACAATGAGCAGTTCTTC.

The gene calls are TRBV15 and TRBJ1-5, with 7 bases matching TRBD1. The CDR3 is 18 residues long. Germline V lookup: CDR1 LNHNV, CDR2 YYDKDF (reference sequence). V shed 0 bases and J 4 bases; nucleotides not matched to a gene: 12. CDR3 coding DNA: TGTGCCACCAGCAGAGATCCCCTTCGACAGGGCGGGAATCAGCCCCAGCATTTT. Protein sequence: CATSRDPLRQGGNQPQHF. Full variable domain (missing parts from reference TRBV15 and TRBJ1-5): DAMVIQNPRYQVTQFGKPVTLSCSQTLNHNVMYWYQQKSSQAPKLLFHYYDKDFNNEADTPDNFQSRRPNTSFCFLDIRSPGLGDTAMYLCATSRDPLRQGGNQPQHFGDGTRLSIL.

This chain uses TRBV7-8 with TRBJ2-3, with 13 bases aligning to TRBD2. Trimming took 8 bases from V and 1 from J; bases not matched to a gene: 3. The V gene's germline CDR1 is SGHVS and CDR2 FQNEAQ. CDR3 length: 15 amino acids. CDR3 DNA sequence: TGTGCCAGCGGGGGACTAGCGGGACGCACAGATACGCAGTATTTT. Residues: CASGGLAGRTDTQYF.

The CDR3 reads CSVDLGGQLFF. The CDR3 DNA reads TGCAGCGTTGACTTGGGGGGGCAACTGTTTTTT. The V gene is TRBV29-1, the J gene TRBJ1-4; D perhaps matches TRBD1 (6 bases). The germline V and J ends were trimmed by 3 bases and 12 bases, with 11 bases remaining between them. The CDR3 sequence is 11 residues long. Germline loops: CDR1 SQVTM, CDR2 ANQGSEA. The variable domain in full, completed from reference TRBV29-1 and TRBJ1-4, reads SAVISQKPSRDICQRGTSLTIQCQVDSQVTMMFWYRQQPGQSLTLIATANQGSEATYESGFVIDKFPISRPNLTFSTLTVSNMSPEDSSIYLCSVDLGGQLFFGSGTQLSVL.

This clone appeared a single time. The chain has TRBV30 and TRBJ2-3; no clear D gene. The CDR3 is 16 amino acids. V lost 3 bases and J 4 bases, leaving 20 bases between the germline ends. Germline V gene data show CDR1 as GTSNPN and CDR2 as SVGIG (reference sequence). CDR3: CAWSATTSFGSDTQYF. CDR3 in DNA: TGTGCCTGGAGCGCCACTACAAGTTTCGGATCAGATACGCAGTATTTT.

Details on this clone: Other DNA sequences in the same sample also yield this CDR3. The chain uses TRBV5-1 and TRBJ2-7; D might be TRBD1 (7 bases). Germline V gives CDR1 SGHRS, CDR2 YFSETQ. CDR3 length: 12 amino acids. Between the trimmed V and J ends, which lost 2 bases and 6 bases, there was a span of 9 bases. This CDR3 is CASSFQGGEQYF. The CDR3 DNA follows: TGCGCCAGCAGCTTTCAGGGGGGCGAGCAGTACTTC.

The chain combines TRBV7-2 with TRBJ2-1, with 13 nucleotides matching TRBD2. The CDR3 extends over 16 amino acids. With V trimmed by 5 bases and J by 11 bases, 12 bases remained unmatched. Germline V gives CDR1 SGHTA, CDR2 FQGNSA. The chain's CDR3 is CASSPDGGLAGPKQFF. The CDR3 bases are TGTGCCAGCAGCCCAGACGGGGGACTAGCGGGGCCGAAGCAGTTCTTC.

The chain joins TRBV6-5 to TRBJ2-2, with D perhaps TRBD2 (5 bases). The V end lost 4 bases, the J end lost 7 bases, and 13 bases lay between the germline ends. The germline gives CDR1 MNHEY, CDR2 SVGAGI. The CDR3 spans 14 residues. In DNA form, the CDR3 reads TGTGCCAGCAGTTTACGGGCGGGTATCGGGGAGCTGTTTTTT. Encoded protein: CASSLRAGIGELFF.

Only a few counts were recorded for this clone. The J gene is TRBJ2-7, the V gene TRBV19; tentative D call: TRBD1 (6 bases). The CDR3 runs 15 residues. The germline V gene encodes CDR1 LNHDA and CDR2 SQIVND (reference sequence). V shed 0 bases and J shed 2 bases, with 11 bases lying between them. The CDR3 loop reads CASSIDTGPTYEQYF. The CDR3 nucleotides are TGTGCCAGTAGTATAGATACAGGGCCCACCTACGAGCAGTACTTC.

The gene calls are TRBV7-8 and TRBJ2-1; 7 bases are a match to TRBD2. The germline gives CDR1 SGHVS, CDR2 FQNEAQ. This CDR3 region has 15 residues. The V gene end was trimmed by 6 bases and the J gene end by 4 bases; junction bases not matched to a gene: 9. The CDR3 sequence: CASRPGGLIYNEQFF. Here the CDR3 DNA reads TGTGCCAGCAGGCCGGGGGGACTTATATACAATGAGCAGTTCTTC.

The chain employs TRBV30 and TRBJ2-3, with D possibly being TRBD2 (6 bases). There are 13 residues in the CDR3. V lost 3 bases, J lost 1 base, and 8 bases lay in between. Germline-derived CDR1 and CDR2 are GTSNPN and SVGIG (reference sequence). CDR3 nucleotides: TGTGCCTGGAGGGGGACTGGCACAGATACGCAGTATTTT. The encoded protein is CAWRGTGTDTQYF.

This chain connects TRBV18 to TRBJ2-7, with D perhaps matching TRBD1 (5 bases). The CDR3 consists of 13 residues. Germline values: CDR1 KGHSH, CDR2 LQKENI. V was trimmed by 3 bases and J by 1 base, leaving 7 bases between them. DNA for the CDR3: TGTGCCAGCTCACCCCAGGGTTCCTACGAGCAGTACTTC. This translates into CASSPQGSYEQYF.

This chain links TRBV6-1 with TRBJ1-5, with D perhaps matching TRBD1 (5 bases). The germline V gene has CDR1 MNHNS and CDR2 SASEGT. The V end lost 3 bases, the J end lost 7 bases, and 13 bases lay between the germline ends. The CDR3 is 14 residues long. CDR3 bases: TGTGCCAGCAGTGAGGGGGGGGGACGCCAGCCCCAGCATTTT. Translation: CASSEGGGRQPQHF.